The sequence of this TCR beta chain was determined in a study of response to subunit inactivated influenza vaccine. TCRdb re-called the RT-PCR reads with MiXCR, one entry per CDR3 protein. The sample records a few hundred thousand distinct CDR3 sequences, roughly 15% being singletons. The CDR3 length is 16 residues. V lost 6 bases to trimming and J lost 2 bases; unmatched junction nucleotides: 10. Germline V lookup: CDR1 SEHNR, CDR2 FQNEAQ (reference sequence). This rearrangement joins TRBV7-9 to TRBJ2-5, with TRBD2 matching over 9 bases. Here the sequenced sample was PBMCs from blood, taken 11 to 12 days after vaccination. This clonotype was sampled from a man aged 45-60 years who received an inactivated influenza vaccine. CDR3 amino acids: CASSSELAGSQETQYF. The DNA for the CDR3 is TGTGCCAGCAGTTCAGAACTAGCGGGCTCGCAAGAGACCCAGTACTTC.